This TCR beta chain comes out of a study of T cells in Graves' hyperthyroidism and ophthalmopathy. Study context: Peripheral blood specimens were obtained at initial diagnosis, prior to any treatment.

The investigators amplified TCR beta CDR3 regions from RNA transcripts. The TCR CDR3 first-round RT-PCR relied on the HTBI primer set. TCRdb recomputed calls from the multiplex PCR reads with MiXCR, one row per CDR3 protein. Found here are 250,000 or so distinct CDR3 sequences, over 12% of them singletons; the top ten hold about 33%. Diagnosis relied on clinical symptoms, serum thyroxine and TRAb, thyroid ultrasound and orbital computed tomography. Findings and limits, study-wide: Researchers found most expanded thyroid clonotypes above 0.001 in blood as well. Model output signaled ophthalmopathy a median roughly six months ahead of onset.

V trimming: 3 bases; J trimming: 8 bases; junction bases outside the gene matches: 5. The germline CDR1 and CDR2 sequences are DFQATT and SNEGSKA (reference sequence). This CDR3 contains 14 residues. The sample holds a few counts of this clonotype. The antigen remains unidentified. This clonotype was sampled from a woman in her forties or fifties with Graves' hyperthyroidism that later progressed to Graves' ophthalmopathy. The chain uses TRBV20-1 and TRBJ2-1; 12 nucleotides match TRBD2. The specimen sequenced was blood. The CDR3 DNA reads TGCAGTGCTAGCGAAGGGACTAGCGGGCATGAGCAGTTCTTC. Its protein product is CSASEGTSGHEQFF.